A selection of T cell receptor beta chains follows, all from one sample in a study of cytomegalovirus exposure and HLA in healthy donors. Here immunoSEQ multiplex PCR was the method, and the copy in TCRdb shows in-frame clones only, minus some. The sample yields hundreds of thousands of clones, around 89% seen once. What was sequenced was PBMCs. These receptors all come from a young woman in good health and CMV-seronegative. CDR3s include the opening cysteine and the closing phenylalanine or tryptophan. Each record gives: CDR3 protein, CDR3 DNA, J gene, D gene, V gene, clone size. A D gene is named only where the DNA matches it firmly. A row's size may be missing; if present it is once, few, many or a size class.

CATKGGIDTEAFF | TGTGCCACCAAAGGAGGGATTGACACTGAAGCTTTCTTT | TRBJ1-1 | - | TRBV15 | -
CASTNTGGVSGNTIYF | TGTGCCAGCACAAATACAGGGGGCGTCTCTGGAAACACCATATATTTT | TRBJ1-3 | TRBD1 | TRBV7-2 | once
CASSRTLSEQFF | TGTGCCAGCAGCCGGACTTTGTCTGAGCAGTTCTTC | TRBJ2-1 | - | TRBV5-6 | -
CASSAVIRQPQHF | TGTGCCAGCAGCGCGGTAATACGACAGCCCCAGCATTTT | TRBJ1-5 | - | TRBV6-1 | few
CASSSLGLTNYGYTF | TGTGCCAGCAGCTCCCTAGGACTGACCAACTATGGCTACACCTTC | TRBJ1-2 | - | TRBV11-2 | -
CASSPQTSRGYEQYF | TGTGCCAGTAGTCCCCAGACTAGCCGCGGATACGAGCAGTACTTC | TRBJ2-7 | TRBD2 | TRBV19 | -
CASSQDLGGRAFYEQYF | TGTGCCAGCAGCCAAGACCTTGGCGGGAGGGCCTTCTACGAGCAGTACTTC | TRBJ2-7 | TRBD2 | TRBV4-2 | -
CASSLGLQQDEKLFF | TGCGCCAGCAGCTTGGGCTTACAACAGGACGAAAAACTGTTTTTT | TRBJ1-4 | - | TRBV5-1 | -
CASSRDKSYEQYF | TGCGCCAGCAGTAGGGACAAGTCCTACGAGCAGTACTTC | TRBJ2-7 | - | TRBV4-3 | -
CASSFKGQRNTEAFF | TGTGCCAGCAGCTTTAAAGGACAGCGGAACACTGAAGCTTTCTTT | TRBJ1-1 | - | TRBV7-8 | -
CASSIETGAGYGYTF | TGTGCCAGTAGTATAGAGACAGGGGCGGGCTATGGCTACACCTTC | TRBJ1-2 | TRBD1 | TRBV19 | -
CASSLVLAGEDTQYF | TGCGCCAGCAGCTTGGTACTAGCGGGGGAGGATACGCAGTATTTT | TRBJ2-3 | TRBD2 | TRBV5-1 | -
CASRPGLASTDTQYF | TGTGCCAGCAGACCCGGACTAGCCTCCACAGATACGCAGTATTTT | TRBJ2-3 | TRBD2 | TRBV9 | -